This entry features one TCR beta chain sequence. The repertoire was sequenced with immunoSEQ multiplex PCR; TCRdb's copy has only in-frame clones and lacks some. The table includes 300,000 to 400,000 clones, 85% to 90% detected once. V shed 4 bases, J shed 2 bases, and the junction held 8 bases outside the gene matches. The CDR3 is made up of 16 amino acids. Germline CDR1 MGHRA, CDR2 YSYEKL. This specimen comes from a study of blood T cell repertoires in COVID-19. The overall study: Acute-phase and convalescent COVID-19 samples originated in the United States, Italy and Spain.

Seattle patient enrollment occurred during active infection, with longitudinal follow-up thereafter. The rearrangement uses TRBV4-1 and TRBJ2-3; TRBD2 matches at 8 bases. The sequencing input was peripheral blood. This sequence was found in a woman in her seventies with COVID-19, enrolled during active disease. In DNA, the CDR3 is TGCGCCAGCAGCCCCCCCTCAGCGGGGGTCACAGATACGCAGTATTTT. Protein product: CASSPPSAGVTDTQYF.